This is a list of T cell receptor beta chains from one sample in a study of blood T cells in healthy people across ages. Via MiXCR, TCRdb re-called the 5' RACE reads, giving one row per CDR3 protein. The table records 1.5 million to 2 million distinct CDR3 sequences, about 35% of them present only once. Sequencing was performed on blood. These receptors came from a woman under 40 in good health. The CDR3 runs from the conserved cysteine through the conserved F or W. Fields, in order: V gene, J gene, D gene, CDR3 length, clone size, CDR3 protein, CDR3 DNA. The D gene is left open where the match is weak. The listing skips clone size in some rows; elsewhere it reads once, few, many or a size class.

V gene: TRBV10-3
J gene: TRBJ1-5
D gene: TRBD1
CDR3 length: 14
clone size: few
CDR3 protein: CAISGTGRHQPQHF
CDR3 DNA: TGTGCCATCAGTGGGACAGGGAGACATCAGCCCCAGCATTTT

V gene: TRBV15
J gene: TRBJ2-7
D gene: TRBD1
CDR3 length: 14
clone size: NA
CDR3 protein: CATSQGQGIVEQYF
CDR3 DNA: TGTGCCACCAGCCAAGGACAGGGGATCGTCGAGCAGTACTTC

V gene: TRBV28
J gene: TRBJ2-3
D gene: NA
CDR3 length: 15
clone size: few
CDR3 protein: CASSFGRKGGDTQYF
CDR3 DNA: TGTGCCAGCAGTTTCGGGAGGAAGGGGGGGGATACGCAGTATTTT

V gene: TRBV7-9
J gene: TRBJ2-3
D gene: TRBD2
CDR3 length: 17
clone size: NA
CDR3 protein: CASSTRTSGRATVTQYF
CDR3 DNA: TGTGCCAGCAGCACCCGGACTAGCGGGAGGGCTACAGTTACGCAGTATTTT

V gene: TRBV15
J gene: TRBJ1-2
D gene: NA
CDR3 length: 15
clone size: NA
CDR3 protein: CATSRETFPNYDYTF
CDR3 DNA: TGTGCCACCAGCAGAGAAACCTTTCCTAACTATGACTACACCTTC

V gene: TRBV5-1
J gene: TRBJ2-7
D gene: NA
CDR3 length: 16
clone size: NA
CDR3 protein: CASSLVLYGISCEQYF
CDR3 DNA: TGCGCCAGCAGCTTGGTATTGTACGGGATCTCCTGCGAGCAGTACTTC

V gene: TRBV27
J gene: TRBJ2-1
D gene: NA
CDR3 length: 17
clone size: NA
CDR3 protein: CASRAGVRETLYNEQFF
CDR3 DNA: TGTGCCAGCAGGGCGGGCGTGAGGGAGACGTTGTACAATGAGCAGTTCTTC

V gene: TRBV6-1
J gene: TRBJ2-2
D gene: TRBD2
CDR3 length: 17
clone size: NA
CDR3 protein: CASSAPASGMNTGELFF
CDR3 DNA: TGTGCCAGCAGCGCTCCGGCTAGCGGGATGAACACCGGGGAGCTGTTTTTT

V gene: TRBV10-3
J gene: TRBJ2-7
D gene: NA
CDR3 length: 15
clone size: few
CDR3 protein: CAISEPNSRPYEQYF
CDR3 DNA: TGTGCCATCAGTGAGCCTAATTCACGCCCCTACGAGCAGTACTTC

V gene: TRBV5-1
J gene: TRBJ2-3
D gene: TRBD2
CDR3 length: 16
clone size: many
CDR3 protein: CASSSGLAESTDTQYF
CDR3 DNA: TGCGCCAGCAGCTCAGGACTAGCGGAATCCACAGATACGCAGTATTTT

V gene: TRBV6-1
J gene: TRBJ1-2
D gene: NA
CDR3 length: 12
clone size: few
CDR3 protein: CASSEGPGGGTF
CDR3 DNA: TGTGCCAGCAGTGAGGGCCCCGGGGGGGGCACCTTC

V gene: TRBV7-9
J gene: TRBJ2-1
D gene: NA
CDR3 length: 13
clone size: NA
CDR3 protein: CASSLANINEQFF
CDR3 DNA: TGTGCCAGCAGCTTAGCGAACATCAATGAGCAGTTCTTC

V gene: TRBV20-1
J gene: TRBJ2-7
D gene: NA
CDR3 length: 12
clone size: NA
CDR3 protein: CSSARLRYEQYF
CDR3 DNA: TGCAGCTCCGCTAGACTTAGGTACGAGCAGTACTTC

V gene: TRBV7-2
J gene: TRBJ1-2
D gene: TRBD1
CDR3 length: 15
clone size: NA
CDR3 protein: CASSPDRGLAYGYTF
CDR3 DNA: TGTGCCAGCAGCCCGGACAGGGGGTTGGCCTATGGCTACACCTTC

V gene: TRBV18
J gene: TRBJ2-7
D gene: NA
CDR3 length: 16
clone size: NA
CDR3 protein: CASSPPRSGLSYEQYF
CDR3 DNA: TGTGCCAGCTCACCACCAAGGTCAGGGCTAAGCTACGAGCAGTACTTC

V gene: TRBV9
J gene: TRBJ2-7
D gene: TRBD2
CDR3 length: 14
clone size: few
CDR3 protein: CASSVLAGVDEQYF
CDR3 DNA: TGTGCCAGCAGCGTTTTAGCGGGAGTCGACGAGCAGTACTTC

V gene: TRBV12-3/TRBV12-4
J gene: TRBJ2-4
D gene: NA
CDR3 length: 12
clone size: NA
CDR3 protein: CASSFGRERQYF
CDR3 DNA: TGTGCCAGCAGTTTCGGCAGGGAGAGGCAGTACTTC

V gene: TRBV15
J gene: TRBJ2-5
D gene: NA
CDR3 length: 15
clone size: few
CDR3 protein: CATSRDRTGAVTQYF
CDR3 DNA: TGTGCCACCAGCAGAGATAGGACGGGAGCGGTGACCCAGTACTTC

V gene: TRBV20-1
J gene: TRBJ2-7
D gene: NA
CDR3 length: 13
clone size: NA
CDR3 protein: CSARGLPPYEQYF
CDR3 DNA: TGCAGTGCTAGAGGACTACCACCTTACGAGCAGTACTTC

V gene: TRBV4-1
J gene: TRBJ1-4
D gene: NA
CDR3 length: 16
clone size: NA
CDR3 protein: CASSHSHGTENEKLFF
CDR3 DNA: TGCGCCAGCAGCCACAGCCACGGGACCGAGAATGAAAAACTGTTTTTT

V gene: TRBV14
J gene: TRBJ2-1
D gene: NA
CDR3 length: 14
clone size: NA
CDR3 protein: CASSQDWTVNEQFF
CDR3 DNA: TGTGCCAGCAGCCAAGATTGGACTGTCAATGAGCAGTTCTTC

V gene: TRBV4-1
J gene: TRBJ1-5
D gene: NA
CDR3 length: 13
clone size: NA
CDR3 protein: CASSQDVRAPQHF
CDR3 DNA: TGCGCCAGCAGCCAAGATGTCCGGGCGCCCCAGCATTTT